Sequencing of this T cell receptor beta chain was carried out in a study of cytomegalovirus exposure and HLA in healthy donors (dated by TCRdb to the late 2010s). Regarding the research as a whole: An earlier analysis of roughly 630 of the donors reported about 290 Gb of sequence data and more than 90 million unique TCR beta sequences from 150 million to 200 million T cells. An early release covering roughly 640 HLA-typed donors comprised roughly 300 gigabases of sequencing data and roughly 86 million unique TCR sequences. Among the approximately 420 genotyped donors, around 81% belonged to the genetic ancestry cluster associated with self-reported Caucasian donors. The aim of the study was to test whether cataloging public T cell receptors could identify signatures of past pathogen exposure. The T cell repertoires of several hundred subjects were profiled by immunosequencing and related to cytomegalovirus serostatus. Along with the approximately 650-subject first cohort, a separate validation cohort of over a hundred different subjects was used. To predict cytomegalovirus infection status, the study combined high-throughput TCR immunosequencing, statistical association of individual TCRs with disease status, and machine learning. To study patterns of TCR occurrence, a later analysis re-analyzed previously published TCR beta repertoires from 500 to 850 donors and added high-resolution HLA genotyping. In the later analysis, no new phenotypic data were used to find candidate immune exposures; instead, reliance was placed on TCR beta sequences and their occurrence across donors. In an earlier analysis of roughly 540 of the donors, high-throughput TCR beta sequencing was used to judge whether each TCR beta V gene segment behaved as functional or pseudogenic. Alongside the repertoire data, information on donor age, sex, ethnicity and CMV serostatus was compiled. In a later genetic analysis, genome-wide SNP genotypes for about three fifths of the 666 donors were used, and that subset was treated as a discovery cohort. All discovery cohort repertoires had been generated on a single sequencing platform. HLA typing included class I and class II loci at four-digit resolution. The number of typed donors differed by locus: about 620-640 for A, B, C, DRB1 and DQB1; 522 for DQA1; around 580 for DPA1; and roughly 450 for DPB1. Five DR-DQ haplotypes were treated as single units for association and clustering because of strong linkage in the cohort. Among about 410 genotyped donors of the cohort, an average of approximately 240,000 unique TCR beta nucleotide sequences was sequenced per donor, of which 15% to 20% were non-productive. Broad study findings and their caveats: A total of some 180 TCR beta chains were listed by the study as associated with cytomegalovirus. Because some donors lacked HLA typing at each locus, the association tests relied only on the typed subset. In a later analysis, most CMV-associated TCR beta chains were found to appear HLA-restricted, with HLA associations seemingly driven largely by CMV exposure. The presence/absence analyses assumed that sequencing depth was roughly uniform across donors, and that assumption may not be true. For the cohort, immune exposure information was limited to CMV serostatus. Compared with the roughly 700-donor mean, donors in an Asian-associated ancestry cluster had fewer N-insertions in productive TCRs, according to a later genetic analysis. The sequencing pipeline was judged likely to have produced a cluster of highly shared sequence variants as a technical artifact. Specific HLA alleles were associated with 18,000 or so TCR beta sequences at a false discovery rate of 0.05 in a later analysis. Most TCR sequences were seen in very few donors, while some public TCRs were found in many individuals. Linkage disequilibrium might explain the correlated functional status among segregating V segments, but an unknown experimental factor could not be ruled out. According to the authors, the approach could potentially be generalized to other disease states and immunological phenotypes. In an earlier analysis of several hundred of the donors, most TCR beta V segments were observed in productive rearrangements about 87% or about 30% of the time, broadly matching IMGT annotations. This cohort had only TCR beta chains sequenced, and the lack of alpha or paired-chain data limited which features could be detected. The earlier analysis of approximately 540 of the donors excluded fewer than 20 rarely observed V segments, including chromosome 9 orphons, because counts were too low. According to a later analysis, parvovirus B19, influenza, CMV and Epstein-Barr virus appeared linked to several top co-occurrence clusters. A further reported finding was that TCR beta sequences accurately predicted the HLA-A and HLA-B alleles for most subjects in the first cohort. In a later analysis, HLA-associated TCR beta chains showed more clonal expansion and lower generation probabilities than non-associated chains that were equally common. According to a later analysis, TCR association rates differed among HLA loci, with DRB1 alleles showing the most associated TCRs and HLA-C alleles showing the fewest. Cytomegalovirus status was reported to be diagnosed by the classifier with high specificity and sensitivity in both the original and validation cohorts. In vitro tests confirmed that a few of the cytomegalovirus-associated TCR beta chains recognize cytomegalovirus antigens. A later genetic analysis associated a missense DCLRE1C variant with V-gene and J-gene trimming of TCR beta chains, and an independent cohort replicated the association. When HLA alleles, especially DR and DQ, strongly co-occurred, attributing TCR associations to individual alleles was difficult. Some IMGT-functional V segments, including TRBV6-2 and TRBV6-3, could not be distinguished by the 87-base-pair reads and were therefore excluded.

The cohort comprised 670 or so healthy bone marrow donors. Cohort members were all nominally healthy when sampled, although unrecorded immune exposures were likely present. The donor was CMV seropositive and was included in the group of approximately 300 seropositive cohort members. A peripheral blood sample was collected from each donor, and TCR beta sequencing was performed on peripheral blood mononuclear cells. Genomic DNA was extracted from the blood cell samples with the Qiagen DNeasy Blood Extraction Kit. Concerning this clone itself: The specificity of this receptor is unknown. One junction end does not reproduce the germline sequence, and a read error may be involved.

The receptor library was made with the immunoSEQ multiplex PCR assay. The multiplex PCR relied on a mix of 60 forward primers for TCR Vbeta segments and 13 reverse primers for TCR Jbeta segments. A multiplex PCR assay on genomic DNA amplified the CDR3 region of rearranged TCR beta genes. On the Illumina HiSeq System, the amplified TCR beta libraries were sequenced as 87-base-pair reads. Per the source publication's procedure: A later analysis tallied 80 million to 95 million unique TCR beta chains across the 660 or so repertoires, and around 12 million of those chains were shared by two or more donors. To remove PCR and sequencing errors, raw reads were error-corrected and collapsed into unique sequences using a nearest-neighbor algorithm that merged closely related sequences. CDR3 sequences were aligned to IMGT reference sequences to assign V, D and J gene segments. For a sequence to be retained, a match of at least six nucleotides was required to both a V gene segment and a J gene segment. A rearrangement was called productive if the CDR3 had no stop codons and remained in frame with V and J, and every other rearrangement was called non-productive. Following IMGT convention, CDR3 was defined as the stretch from the second conserved V-encoded cysteine up to the conserved J-encoded phenylalanine. In an earlier analysis of 550 to 650 of the donors, sequences lacking an unambiguous match to a single V gene segment were excluded. An earlier analysis of several hundred of the donors called V segments functional above 56.7% productive rearrangements and segregating when the between-donor standard deviation exceeded 5%. A statistical classification framework was built for diagnosing cytomegalovirus status from the catalog of TCR beta chain sequences. V and J gene assignment, in a later analysis, came from comparing TCR nucleotide sequences with IMGT/GENE-DB human TR gene sequences. The TCRdist pipeline was used in a later analysis to assign CDR3 sequences and most-parsimonious VDJ recombination scenarios. A later analysis defined each TCR beta chain by its CDR3 amino acid sequence plus V-gene family, and excluded reads lacking a unique V-gene family. In a later analysis, fewer than 650 highly shared, low-generation-probability nucleotide sequences were removed to address suspected cross-contamination and a sequencing artifact. In a later analysis, a clonal expansion index was calculated for each public chain from normalized within-repertoire ranks of inferred template counts. In a later analysis, generation probabilities were computed with a VDJ recombination model fitted to out-of-frame rearrangements, and the resulting probabilities were checked against IGoR. In a later analysis, hypergeometric tests were used to score TCR-TCR, TCR-HLA and TCR-CMV co-occurrence, with a repertoire-size bias correction applied to TCR pairs. A later analysis estimated false discovery rates by permuting HLA or CMV assignments 20 times. In a later analysis, co-occurring TCRs were grouped using DBSCAN, with TCRdist sequence similarity added in when clustering inside HLA-allele-positive subsets. Repertoires with fewer than 30,000 or more than 120,000 public chains were left out of co-occurrence clustering, as were about five repertoires with anomalous nucleotide sharing. Held by TCRdb, this immuneACCESS table contains in-frame sequences only and omits some clones. Under half of the omission traces to an unresolved V gene where checked; the cause of the rest is unknown. The V and J calls and clone size were taken over from that table, and D and trimming were inferred from the DNA. The sample records about 110,000 clones, over 65% of which are singletons. Together, the top ten hold 7.5% to 9% of the sample.

Inclusive of the bounding cysteine and phenylalanine, the CDR3 is 14 residues long. Of the read, only the CDR3 DNA is kept; its 42 bases are in frame from base 1. CDR1 and CDR2 are drawn from the germline V gene: KGHSH, LQKENI. Sequenced material: PBMCs. The TCR sequence derives from a man between 35 and 55 years old in good health and CMV-seropositive. The chain was built from TRBV18 and TRBJ2-5; TRBD2 is a weak D gene call, 6 bases matching. CDR3 reads: CASPPGGNAETQYF. The DNA sequence is as follows: TGTGCCAGCCCACCAGGAGGGAATGCGGAGACCCAGTACTTC.